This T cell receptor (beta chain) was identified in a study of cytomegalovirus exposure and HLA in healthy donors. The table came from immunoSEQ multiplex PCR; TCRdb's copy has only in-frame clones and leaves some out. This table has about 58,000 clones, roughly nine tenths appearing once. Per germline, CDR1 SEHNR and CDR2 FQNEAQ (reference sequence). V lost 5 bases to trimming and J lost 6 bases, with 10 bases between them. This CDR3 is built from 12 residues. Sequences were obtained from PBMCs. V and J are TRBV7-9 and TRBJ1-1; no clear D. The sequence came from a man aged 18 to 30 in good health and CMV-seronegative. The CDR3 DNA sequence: TGTGCCAGCAGCCTACCCCCGGCTGAAGCTTTCTTT. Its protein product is CASSLPPAEAFF. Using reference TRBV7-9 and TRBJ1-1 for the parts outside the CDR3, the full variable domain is DTGVSQNPRHKITKRGQNVTFRCDPISEHNRLYWYRQTLGQGPEFLTYFQNEAQLEKSRLLSDRFSAERPKGSFSTLEIQRTEQGDSAMYLCASSLPPAEAFFGQGTRLTVV.